This T cell receptor (beta chain) was sequenced for a study of Graves' ophthalmopathy and Graves' hyperthyroidism. Amplifying from RNA transcripts, the study obtained TCR beta CDR3 regions. RT-PCR was first run with HTBI primers, then multiplex PCR in a second round. Each CDR3 protein gets one entry after TCRdb re-called the multiplex PCR reads with MiXCR. The table has hundreds of thousands of distinct CDR3 sequences, approximately 15% seen once. If patients had other autoimmune diseases, uncontrolled infections, pregnancy or lactation, they were excluded. Sample: peripheral blood. The receptor's source is a woman aged 18-35 years with stable Graves' hyperthyroidism.

The CDR3 nucleotides read TGTGCCAGCAGCTCACCGGGGCCCTATAGCAATCAGCCCCAGCATTTT. Encoded protein: CASSSPGPYSNQPQHF. The V and J genes are TRBV11-1 and TRBJ1-5; possibly TRBD1 for D (5 bases). The CDR3 has 16 residues. Germline-derived CDR1 and CDR2 are SGHAT and FQDESV (reference sequence). With 4 bases removed from V and 0 bases from J, the gap between germline ends came to 13 bases.